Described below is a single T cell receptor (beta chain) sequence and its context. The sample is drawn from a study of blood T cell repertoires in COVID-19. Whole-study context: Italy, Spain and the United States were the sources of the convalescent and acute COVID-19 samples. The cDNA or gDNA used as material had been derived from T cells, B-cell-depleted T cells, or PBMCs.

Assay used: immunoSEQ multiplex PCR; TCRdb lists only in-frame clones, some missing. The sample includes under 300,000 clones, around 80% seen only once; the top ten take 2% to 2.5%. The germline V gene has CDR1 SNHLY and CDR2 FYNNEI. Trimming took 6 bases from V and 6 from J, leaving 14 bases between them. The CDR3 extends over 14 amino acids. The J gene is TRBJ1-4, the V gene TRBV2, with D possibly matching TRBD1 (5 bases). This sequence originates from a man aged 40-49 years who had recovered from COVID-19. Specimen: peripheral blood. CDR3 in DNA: TGTGCCAGCAGGGCCAGGGCGGATGATGAAAAACTGTTTTTT. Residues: CASRARADDEKLFF.